This T cell receptor beta chain emerged from a study of control samples from healthy donors and cancer patients (dated by TCRdb to 2018 to 2021). Libraries were constructed by the immunoSEQ multiplex PCR assay. The table comes from immuneACCESS by way of TCRdb, which keeps in-frame sequences with V and J called. Part of the clones is missing from these tables; in studies checked, under half for an unresolved V gene and the rest for unknown reasons. The sample table shows 90,000 to 150,000 clones, and about 91% are seen once. Of the sample, roughly 3.3% is held by the ten largest clones. From cysteine to phenylalanine, the CDR3 is 11 amino acids long. Only the CDR3 portion is preserved as DNA: 33 bases, with reading frame beginning at the first base. Via the germline V gene, CDR1 is ENHRY and CDR2 SYGVKD. V was cut back by 10 bases and J by 7 bases, leaving a gap of 10 bases between them. Turning to this clone: Which antigen it targets is not known. Base quality data are lacking; no much larger clone is found one base away.

Sequenced input: blood. The receptor was derived from a man in his forties or fifties in good health. The sequence links TRBV10-3 to TRBJ1-4; no D segment can be confidently identified. The DNA sequence is TGTGCCACCCGGGATGTTGAAAAACTGTTTTTT. It specifies CATRDVEKLFF.